The 9 T cell receptor beta chains reported below all come from one sample, sequenced in a study of cytomegalovirus exposure and HLA in healthy donors. PCR amplification relied on 60 Vbeta primers (plus 13 Jbeta primers). Some clones are missing from TCRdb's copy, which holds only in-frame ones; the method was immunoSEQ multiplex PCR. Among about 91,000 clones listed, 55% to 80% were seen once. The sequenced material came from PBMCs. These receptors originate from a female donor in good health and CMV-seronegative.

The rearrangement uses TRBV5-6 and TRBJ1-1; D may be TRBD1 (5 bases). This CDR3 region has 13 residues. Per germline, CDR1 SGHDT and CDR2 YYEEEE. V was pared by 4 bases and J by 9 bases, with 16 bases between. CDR3 nucleotide sequence: TGTGCCAGCAGCCTCTTTGCGGGGGGTAAAGCTTTCTTT. This translates into CASSLFAGGKAFF. The whole variable domain, filled in from reference TRBV5-6 and TRBJ1-1, reads DAGVTQSPTHLIKTRGQQVTLRCSPKSGHDTVSWYQQALGQGPQFIFQYYEEEERQRGNFPDRFSGHQFPNYSSELNVNALLLGDSALYLCASSLFAGGKAFFGQGTRLTVV.

This clone was detected a few times. Its ends do not fully match the called genes, so a read error is possible. The rearrangement joins TRBV7-7 to TRBJ1-3, with 7 bases that match TRBD1. Per the germline V gene, CDR1 is SSHAT and CDR2 is FNYEAQ (reference sequence). The CDR3 runs 15 residues. The CDR3 is CASSIQRGPGNTIYF. CDR3 DNA sequence: TGTGCTAGCAGCATTCAAAGGGGGCCTGGAAACACCATATATTTT.

In nucleotides, the CDR3 is TGTGCCAGCAGCCGGGGGGGAGGGGGCAATGAGCAGTTCTTC. Its protein product is CASSRGGGGNEQFF. This chain joins TRBV9 and TRBJ2-1; TRBD2 agrees at 8 bases. There are 14 residues in the CDR3. With V trimmed by 4 bases and J by 6 bases, 6 bases remained unmatched. Germline V lookup: CDR1 SGDLS, CDR2 YYNGEE. The entire variable domain, with the rest obtained from reference TRBV9 and TRBJ2-1, is as follows: DSGVTQTPKHLITATGQRVTLRCSPRSGDLSVYWYQQSLDQGLQFLIQYYNGEERAKGNILERFSAQQFPDLHSELNLSSLELGDSALYFCASSRGGGGNEQFFGPGTRLTVL.

This clone has only a few counts. V gene TRBV7-2 combines with J gene TRBJ2-7; 9 bases line up with TRBD1. CDR1 SGHTA and CDR2 FQGNSA come from the germline V gene. CDR3 length: 13 residues. V shed 2 bases and J 5 bases; nucleotides not matched to a gene: 1. CDR3 loop: CASSLRDRDEQYF. DNA for the CDR3: TGTGCCAGCAGCTTAAGGGACAGGGACGAGCAGTACTTC.

The CDR3 here is CASASAGGTGETQYF. For the CDR3, the DNA is TGTGCTAGCGCGTCGGCGGGAGGAACTGGAGAGACCCAGTACTTC. The chain joins TRBV7-7 to TRBJ2-5; 8 bases are shared with TRBD2. CDR1 is SSHAT and CDR2 is FNYEAQ in the germline V gene (reference sequence). CDR3 length: 15 residues.

This clone has more than one count but fewer than ten. The chain carries TRBV5-4 and TRBJ1-2, with 7 positions matching TRBD1. CDR1 is SGHNT and CDR2 is YYREEE in the germline V gene (reference sequence). V gave up 6 bases and J gave up 2 bases; unmatched junction bases: 7. This CDR3 region has 14 residues. For the CDR3, the DNA is TGTGCCAGCACTCCGGGACAGAGGAACTATGGCTACACCTTC. Protein: CASTPGQRNYGYTF. Full variable domain (missing parts from reference TRBV5-4 and TRBJ1-2): ETGVTQSPTHLIKTRGQQVTLRCSSQSGHNTVSWYQQALGQGPQFIFQYYREEENGRGNFPPRFSGLQFPNYSSELNVNALELDDSALYLCASTPGQRNYGYTFGSGTRLTVV.

J is TRBJ2-5 and V is TRBV6-1; tentatively, D is TRBD2 (5 bases). This CDR3 comprises 15 residues. Germline-derived CDR1 and CDR2 are MNHNS and SASEGT. V was trimmed by 7 bases and J by 8 bases, leaving 23 bases between them. The CDR3: CASTPGVDPLGTQYF. The CDR3 DNA reads as TGTGCCAGCACTCCCGGGGTAGACCCCTTGGGAACCCAGTACTTC.

The V gene is TRBV19, the J gene TRBJ1-5; D gene ambiguous. V lost 4 bases, J lost 0 bases, and 13 bases lay in between. Germline V CDR1 and CDR2: LNHDA, SQIVND (reference sequence). The length of the CDR3 is 16 residues. CDR3 residues: CASSTRPQDSNQPQHF. CDR3 nucleotides: TGTGCCAGTAGTACCCGTCCCCAGGATAGCAATCAGCCCCAGCATTTT.

The chain links TRBV30 to TRBJ1-5, with D possibly TRBD1 on 6 matching bases. CDR1 is GTSNPN, CDR2 SVGIG, per germline (reference sequence). The CDR3 totals 15 residues. V lost 6 bases to trimming and J lost 3 bases, with 18 bases between them. Here the CDR3 reads CACQSTGTLNQPQHF. Here the CDR3 DNA reads TGTGCCTGCCAGTCTACAGGGACCCTCAATCAGCCCCAGCATTTT.